The 25 T cell receptor beta chains given below trace back to one sample, sequenced in a study of cytomegalovirus exposure and HLA in healthy donors. The PCR had 60 Vbeta and 13 Jbeta primers. Profiled with immunoSEQ multiplex PCR; TCRdb holds only in-frame clones, not every one. In the table there are about 180,000 clones, around three quarters of which are singletons. The sequencing sample was made of PBMCs. The receptor source for this set is a man aged 40-55 years in good health and CMV-seronegative.

This chain links TRBV4-3 with TRBJ2-7, with unresolved D. The CDR3 is 13 residues long. V was shortened by 2 bases and J by 10 bases, with 15 bases between the two germline ends. Germline assignment: CDR1 LGHNA and CDR2 YSLEER. The CDR3 sequence: CASSQFISSVQYF. As DNA, the CDR3 is TGCGCCAGCAGCCAATTCATCTCGAGCGTACAGTACTTC.

This chain uses TRBV6-5 with TRBJ2-1, with TRBD1 matching 7 bases. The CDR3 loop spans 14 amino acids. J gave up 6 bases and V 7 bases, and 9 bases lay outside the gene matches. CDR1 and CDR2 (germline): MNHEY, SVGAGI. CDR3 DNA sequence: TGTGCCAGCACCCAGGGGGATTTTGCCAATGAGCAGTTCTTC. It yields the protein CASTQGDFANEQFF.

This chain joins TRBV5-1 and TRBJ2-1; no clear D gene. The germline gives CDR1 SGHRS, CDR2 YFSETQ. The CDR3 spans 13 residues. Trimming cost V 2 bases and J 10 bases, with 13 bases left between them. The CDR3 coding sequence is TGCGCCAGCAGCTTCGTGGTGTGGCGGGAGCAGTTCTTC. This gives the protein CASSFVVWREQFF.

V usage is TRBV7-7 and J usage is TRBJ2-7; TRBD1 might be the D (6 bases). The CDR3 extends over 15 amino acids. Looked up from germline, CDR1 is SSHAT and CDR2 is FNYEAQ (reference sequence). Deletions cut 1 base from V and 3 bases from J, with 13 bases between. This CDR3 reads CASSLGPGQGYEQYF. The CDR3 DNA reads as TGTGCCAGCAGCTTAGGGCCGGGACAAGGCTACGAGCAGTACTTC.

The chain uses TRBV6-1 and TRBJ1-2; D gene ambiguous. V gave up 0 bases and J gave up 8 bases, with 19 bases separating them. CDR3 size: 16 residues. In germline, CDR1 is MNHNS, CDR2 SASEGT. The CDR3 spells CASSEAPRRQGMGYTF. The CDR3 region has the DNA TGTGCCAGCAGTGAAGCACCAAGGAGGCAAGGGATGGGCTACACCTTC.

This clone occurred once. The rearrangement uses TRBV7-9 and TRBJ2-5; 7 bases agree with TRBD1. The J call may not be correct, given that the DNA end is closer to TRBJ2-7. CDR3 length: 13 amino acids. CDR1 and CDR2 from the germline V gene are SEHNR and FQNEAQ (reference sequence). The CDR3 DNA reads as TGTGCCAGCAGCTGGGACAGCCACTACGAGCAGTACTTC. This sequence encodes CASSWDSHYEQYF.

The chain has TRBV28 and TRBJ1-4; TRBD1 matches 7 bases. The length of the CDR3 is 14 residues. The V and J ends lost 6 bases and 7 bases, in that order; junction bases with no gene match: 8. Germline CDR1 and CDR2: MDHEN and SYDVKM. The CDR3 nucleotides are TGTGCCAGCAGAGGAAGGGGGCGCGGTGAAAAACTGTTTTTT. Its translation: CASRGRGRGEKLFF.

V gene TRBV6-5 combines with J gene TRBJ1-3; 11 positions agree with TRBD1. V lost 8 bases and J lost 7; bases outside the gene matches: 4. Germline CDR1 and CDR2: MNHEY and SVGAGI. This CDR3 is built from 13 residues. CDR3 residues: CASGQGAGNTIYF. For the CDR3, the DNA is TGTGCCAGCGGACAGGGGGCAGGGAACACCATATATTTT.

The chain links TRBV19 to TRBJ1-5; D remains ambiguous. The CDR3 is made up of 10 amino acids. Germline V gene data show CDR1 as LNHDA and CDR2 as SQIVND (reference sequence). V shed 8 bases and J shed 7 bases, with 6 bases lying between them. The chain's CDR3 is CASFQQPQHF. In DNA, the CDR3 is TGTGCCAGTTTTCAACAGCCCCAGCATTTT.

In this sample, this clone turned up a few times. Other DNA sequences within the sample encode an identical CDR3. This chain joins TRBV5-1 and TRBJ2-3, with D unclear. V lost 1 base and J 0 bases, leaving 6 bases between the germline ends. The CDR3 runs 14 residues. Germline lookup yields CDR1 SGHRS and CDR2 YFSETQ. CDR3 loop: CASSLTSSTDTQYF. The CDR3 DNA reads as TGCGCCAGCAGCTTGACATCTAGCACAGATACGCAGTATTTT.

The V gene is TRBV4-3, the J gene TRBJ2-1, with TRBD2 matching over 7 bases. V lost 4 bases to trimming and J lost 2 bases; unmatched junction nucleotides: 5. Germline values: CDR1 LGHNA, CDR2 YSLEER. The CDR3 contains 15 residues. This CDR3 reads CASSPGLETYNEQFF. The CDR3 region has the DNA TGCGCCAGCAGCCCAGGACTAGAAACCTACAATGAGCAGTTCTTC.

CDR3 in amino acids: CASSLEGTGGRGYTF. For the CDR3, the DNA is TGCGCCAGCAGCCTGGAGGGGACAGGGGGTCGAGGCTACACCTTC. The gene calls are TRBV5-1 and TRBJ1-2, with TRBD1 identical over 11 bases. This CDR3 is 15 amino acids long. The V gene's germline CDR1 is SGHRS and CDR2 YFSETQ. V shed 4 bases and J 8 bases; nucleotides not matched to a gene: 10.

The chain uses TRBV5-4 and TRBJ2-1, with TRBD2 matching over 7 bases. V shed 1 base and J 5 bases; nucleotides not matched to a gene: 3. CDR3 length equals 14 residues. Per germline, CDR1 SGHNT and CDR2 YYREEE (reference sequence). The DNA of the CDR3 is TGTGCCAGCAGCTTGAGGAGCGGGGACAATGAGCAGTTCTTC. Residues: CASSLRSGDNEQFF.

The J gene is TRBJ2-3, the V gene TRBV5-1; 7 bases map to TRBD1. CDR1 and CDR2 (germline): SGHRS, YFSETQ. Trimming cost V 4 bases and J 3 bases; bases outside gene matches: 5. CDR3 length equals 14 residues. Here the CDR3 DNA reads TGCGCCAGCAGCCCGACGACAGGGACAGATACGCAGTATTTT. It translates to CASSPTTGTDTQYF.

This clone was seen only once. J is TRBJ2-5 and V is TRBV5-1; D may be TRBD1 (6 bases). CDR3 length: 15 residues. The germline V gene encodes CDR1 SGHRS and CDR2 YFSETQ. With 3 bases removed from V and 5 bases from J, the gap between germline ends came to 17 bases. The CDR3 here is CASSSIGTSGETQYF. The CDR3 DNA sequence: TGCGCCAGCAGCTCTATAGGGACATCGGGGGAGACCCAGTACTTC.

The chain links TRBV5-1 to TRBJ2-5, with TRBD1 matching over 7 bases. V lost 5 bases and J lost 5; bases outside the gene matches: 15. The CDR3 spans 16 residues. Germline V gives CDR1 SGHRS, CDR2 YFSETQ. The DNA of the CDR3 is TGCGCCAGCAGTTATGGGCGGACAGGTCCTGGGGAGACCCAGTACTTC. This encodes CASSYGRTGPGETQYF.

This clone has more than one count but fewer than ten. V and J are TRBV11-3 and TRBJ2-2; D not resolved. The germline gives CDR1 SGHNT, CDR2 YENEEA. V shed 1 base and J shed 15 bases, with 15 bases lying between them. The CDR3 totals 13 residues. CDR3 nucleotide sequence: TGTGCCAGCAGCTTAGGAGTCTCCGGGTTGTTGTTTTTT. Translated, it gives CASSLGVSGLLFF.

The rearrangement uses TRBV13 and TRBJ2-3, with TRBD1 matching 11 bases. Germline lookup yields CDR1 PRHDT and CDR2 FYEKMQ (reference sequence). V lost 1 base, J lost 3 bases, and 3 bases stayed unmatched. The CDR3 has 16 amino acids. The CDR3 loop reads CASSLVGDRGTDTQYF. CDR3 coding DNA: TGTGCCAGCAGCTTAGTAGGGGACAGGGGGACAGATACGCAGTATTTT.

V gene TRBV2 combines with J gene TRBJ2-2; TRBD1 aligns across 9 bases. The CDR3 contains 14 residues. Germline assignment: CDR1 SNHLY and CDR2 FYNNEI. V trimming: 7 bases; J trimming: 13 bases; junction bases outside the gene matches: 13. In nucleotides, the CDR3 is TGTGCCAGCACTCAAGCGGGACAGGGTTTGAGGCTGTTTTTT. This translates into CASTQAGQGLRLFF.

The chain is built from TRBV14 and TRBJ2-7; a weak D match, TRBD2 (6 bases). Trimming took off 4 bases at V and 4 bases at J, with 26 bases between the two ends. The CDR3 has 18 amino acids. Germline assignment: CDR1 SGHDN and CDR2 FVKESK. The CDR3 nucleotides read TGTGCCAGCAGCCGAGGAGTTTTGGAGCGGGCTAGATCGTACGAGCAGTACTTC. This encodes CASSRGVLERARSYEQYF.

This chain uses TRBV9 with TRBJ1-1; 9 bases line up with TRBD1. The germline V gene has CDR1 SGDLS and CDR2 YYNGEE. V was pared by 0 bases and J by 11 bases, with 8 bases of the junction left unmatched. The CDR3 is made up of 14 amino acids. The CDR3 coding sequence is TGTGCCAGCAGCGTAGAATACAGGGGGCGAGAGGCTTTCTTT. Amino acid sequence: CASSVEYRGREAFF. Based on the CDR3 plus reference TRBV9 and TRBJ1-1, the full variable domain is DSGVTQTPKHLITATGQRVTLRCSPRSGDLSVYWYQQSLDQGLQFLIQYYNGEERAKGNILERFSAQQFPDLHSELNLSSLELGDSALYFCASSVEYRGREAFFGQGTRLTVV.

This clone was seen a few times. The J gene is TRBJ1-2, the V gene TRBV6-6; a possible D gene is TRBD1 (6 bases). Trimming left V 5 bases short and J 0 bases short, with 7 bases between. The CDR3 runs to 13 residues. The germline CDR1 and CDR2 sequences are MNHNY and SVGAGI (reference sequence). In DNA form, the CDR3 reads TGTGCCAGCAGTGGACAGTCTAACTATGGCTACACCTTC. This gives the protein CASSGQSNYGYTF.

The V and J genes are TRBV11-2 and TRBJ2-1; TRBD2 matches at 10 bases. Germline V gives CDR1 SGHAT, CDR2 FQNNGV. The CDR3 is 15 residues long. V lost 3 bases to trimming and J lost 9 bases; unmatched junction nucleotides: 8. For the CDR3, the DNA is TGTGCCAGCAGCTTCCCCAGCGGGGGGGCCGTTGAGCAGTTCTTC. Translating it yields CASSFPSGGAVEQFF.

This rearrangement joins TRBV19 to TRBJ2-5; 7 bases map to TRBD1. Per germline, CDR1 LNHDA and CDR2 SQIVND (reference sequence). V shed 5 bases and J 7 bases; nucleotides not matched to a gene: 10. The CDR3 runs to 14 residues. The CDR3 DNA reads TGTGCCAGTAGTTTCAGACAGGGCCCCCGGACCCAGTACTTC. Amino acids: CASSFRQGPRTQYF. The full variable domain, completed using reference TRBV19 and TRBJ2-5, is DGGITQSPKYLFRKEGQNVTLSCEQNLNHDAMYWYRQDPGQGLRLIYYSQIVNDFQKGDIAEGYSVSREKKESFPLTVTSAQKNPTAFYLCASSFRQGPRTQYFGPGTRLLVL.

The chain is built from TRBV19 and TRBJ1-1; D gene ambiguous. CDR1 is LNHDA, CDR2 SQIVND, per germline (reference sequence). V was cut by 7 bases and J by 1 base, with 10 bases left in between. This CDR3 region has 13 residues. The CDR3 reads CASNLRRNTEAFF. In DNA, the CDR3 is TGTGCCAGTAACCTGCGGAGGAACACTGAAGCTTTCTTT.